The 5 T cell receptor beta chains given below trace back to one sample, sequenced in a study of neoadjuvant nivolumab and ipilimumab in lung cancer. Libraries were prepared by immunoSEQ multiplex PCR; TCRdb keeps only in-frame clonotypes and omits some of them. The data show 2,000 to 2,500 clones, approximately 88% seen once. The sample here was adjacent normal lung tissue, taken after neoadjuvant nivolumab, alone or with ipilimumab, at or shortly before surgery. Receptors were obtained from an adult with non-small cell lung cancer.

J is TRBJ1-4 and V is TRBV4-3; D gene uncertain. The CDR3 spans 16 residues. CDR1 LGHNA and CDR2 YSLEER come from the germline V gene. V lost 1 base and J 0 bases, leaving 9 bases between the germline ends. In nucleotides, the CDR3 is TGCGCCAGCAGCCAAGGAACCCTACCAACTAATGAAAAACTGTTTTTT. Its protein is CASSQGTLPTNEKLFF.

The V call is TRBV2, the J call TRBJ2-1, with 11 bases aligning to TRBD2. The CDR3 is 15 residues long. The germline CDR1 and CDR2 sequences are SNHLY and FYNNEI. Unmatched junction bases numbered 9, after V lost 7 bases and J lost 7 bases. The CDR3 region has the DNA TGTGCCAGCAACAGGGAACTAGCGGGAGTTAATGAGCAGTTCTTC. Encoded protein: CASNRELAGVNEQFF.

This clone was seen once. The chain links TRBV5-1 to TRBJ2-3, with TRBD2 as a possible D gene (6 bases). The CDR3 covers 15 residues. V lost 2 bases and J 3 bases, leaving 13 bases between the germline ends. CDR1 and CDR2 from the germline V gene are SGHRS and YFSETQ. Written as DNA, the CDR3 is TGCGCCAGCAGCTTCGCGGGGCCCCCGACAGATACGCAGTATTTT. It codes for CASSFAGPPTDTQYF. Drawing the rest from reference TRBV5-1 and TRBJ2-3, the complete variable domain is KAGVTQTPRYLIKTRGQQVTLSCSPISGHRSVSWYQQTPGQGLQFLFEYFSETQRNKGNFPGRFSGRQFSNSRSEMNVSTLELGDSALYLCASSFAGPPTDTQYFGPGTRLTVL.

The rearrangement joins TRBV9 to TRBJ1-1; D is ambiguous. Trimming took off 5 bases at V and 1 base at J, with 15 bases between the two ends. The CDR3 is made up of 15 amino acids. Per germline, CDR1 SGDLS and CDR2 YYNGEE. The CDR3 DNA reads TGTGCCAGCAGTCAAAGAGACGGCAGGAACACTGAAGCTTTCTTT. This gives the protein CASSQRDGRNTEAFF.

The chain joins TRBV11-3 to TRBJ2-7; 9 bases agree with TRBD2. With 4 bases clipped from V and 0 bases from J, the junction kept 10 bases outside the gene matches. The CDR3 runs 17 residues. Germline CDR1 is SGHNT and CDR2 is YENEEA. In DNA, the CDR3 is TGTGCCAGCAGCTGGAACCCGACTAGCGGATCCTCCTACGAGCAGTACTTC. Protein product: CASSWNPTSGSSYEQYF.